The clone carrying this T cell receptor beta chain was seen only a few times. Trimming pared 2 bases from V and 4 bases from J, leaving 17 bases between. The CDR3 spans 16 residues. Germline V gene sequence: CDR1 LNHDA, CDR2 SQIVND (reference sequence). The record originates from a study of Ad26.COV2.S vaccination and SARS-CoV-2 variants. Profiled with immunoSEQ multiplex PCR; TCRdb holds only in-frame clones, not every one. The table records roughly 140,000 clones, 70% to 90% of them present only once. This clonotype was sampled from a human donor who had recovered from COVID-19. J is TRBJ1-1 and V is TRBV19; D may be TRBD1 (5 bases). This specimen was peripheral blood, taken after recovery from COVID-19. CDR3 amino acids: CASSIFISLGATEAFF. The CDR3 coding sequence is TGTGCCAGTAGTATATTCATTTCCCTCGGGGCCACTGAAGCTTTCTTT.